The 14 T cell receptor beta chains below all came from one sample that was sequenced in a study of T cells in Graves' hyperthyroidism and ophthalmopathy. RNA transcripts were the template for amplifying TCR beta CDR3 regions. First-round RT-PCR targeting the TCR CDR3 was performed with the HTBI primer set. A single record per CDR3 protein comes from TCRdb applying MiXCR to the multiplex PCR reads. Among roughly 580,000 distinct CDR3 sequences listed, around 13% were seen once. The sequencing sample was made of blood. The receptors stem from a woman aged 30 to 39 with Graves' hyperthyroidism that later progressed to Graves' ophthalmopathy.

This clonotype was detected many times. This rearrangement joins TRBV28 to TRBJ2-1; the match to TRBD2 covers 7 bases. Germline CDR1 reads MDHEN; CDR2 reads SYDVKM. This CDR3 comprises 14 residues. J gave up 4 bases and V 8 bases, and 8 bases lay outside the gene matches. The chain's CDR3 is CASSSGNPYNEQFF. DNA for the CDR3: TGTGCCAGCTCCAGCGGGAACCCTTACAATGAGCAGTTCTTC.

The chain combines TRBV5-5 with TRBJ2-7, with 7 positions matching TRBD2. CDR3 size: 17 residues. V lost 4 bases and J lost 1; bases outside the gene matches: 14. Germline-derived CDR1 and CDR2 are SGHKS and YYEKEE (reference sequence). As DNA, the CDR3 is TGTGCCAGCAGCCAAGACATCGCACCAGCGGGATCCTACGAGCAGTACTTC. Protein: CASSQDIAPAGSYEQYF. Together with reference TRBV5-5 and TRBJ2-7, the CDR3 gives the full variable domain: DAGVTQSPTHLIKTRGQQVTLRCSPISGHKSVSWYQQVLGQGPQFIFQYYEKEERGRGNFPDRFSARQFPNYSSELNVNALLLGDSALYLCASSQDIAPAGSYEQYFGPGTRLTVT.

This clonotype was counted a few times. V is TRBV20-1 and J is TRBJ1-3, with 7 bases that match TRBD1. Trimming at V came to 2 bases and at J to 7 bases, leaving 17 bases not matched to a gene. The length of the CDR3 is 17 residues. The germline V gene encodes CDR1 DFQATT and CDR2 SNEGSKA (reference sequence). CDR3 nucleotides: TGCAGTGCTAGACCTCCCGCGGGACAGCGGGGGGGGAACACCATATATTTT. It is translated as CSARPPAGQRGGNTIYF.

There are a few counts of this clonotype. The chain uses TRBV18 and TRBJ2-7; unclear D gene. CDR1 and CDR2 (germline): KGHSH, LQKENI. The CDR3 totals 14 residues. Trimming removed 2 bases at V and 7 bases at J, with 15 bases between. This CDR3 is CASSPKVAPREQYF. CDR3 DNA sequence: TGTGCCAGCTCACCAAAGGTGGCGCCCCGGGAGCAGTACTTC.

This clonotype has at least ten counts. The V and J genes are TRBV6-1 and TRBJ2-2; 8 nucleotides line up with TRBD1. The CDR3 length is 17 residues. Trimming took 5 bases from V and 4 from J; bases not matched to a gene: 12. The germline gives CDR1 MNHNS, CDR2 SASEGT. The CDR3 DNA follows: TGTGCCAGCAGTCTATTCGGGACAGGATACTCCACCGGGGAGCTGTTTTTT. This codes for CASSLFGTGYSTGELFF.

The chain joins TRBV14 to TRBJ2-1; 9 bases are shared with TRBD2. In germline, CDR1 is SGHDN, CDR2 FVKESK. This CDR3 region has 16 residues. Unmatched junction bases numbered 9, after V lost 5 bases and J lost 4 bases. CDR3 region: CASSTGIAGAYNEQFF. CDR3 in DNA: TGTGCCAGCAGCACGGGAATAGCGGGAGCATACAATGAGCAGTTCTTC.

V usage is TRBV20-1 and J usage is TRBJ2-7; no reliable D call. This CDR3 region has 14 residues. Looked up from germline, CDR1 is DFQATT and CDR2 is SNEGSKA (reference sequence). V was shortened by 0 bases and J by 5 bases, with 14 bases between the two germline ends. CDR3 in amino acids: CSARDLGSTHEQYF. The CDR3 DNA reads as TGCAGTGCTAGAGATTTGGGCAGTACTCACGAGCAGTACTTC.

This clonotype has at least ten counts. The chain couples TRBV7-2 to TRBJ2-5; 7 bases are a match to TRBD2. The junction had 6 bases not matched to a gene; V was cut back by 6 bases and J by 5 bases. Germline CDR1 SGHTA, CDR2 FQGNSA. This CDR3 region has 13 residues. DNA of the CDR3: TGTGCCAGCAGGGGAGGGCCGGGGGAGACCCAGTACTTC. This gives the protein CASRGGPGETQYF.

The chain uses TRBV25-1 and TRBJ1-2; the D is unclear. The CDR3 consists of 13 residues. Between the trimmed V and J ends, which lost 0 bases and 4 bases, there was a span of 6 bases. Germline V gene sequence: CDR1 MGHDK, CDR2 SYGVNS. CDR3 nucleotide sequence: TGTGCCAGCAGTGAATATTTTACCTATGGCTACACCTTC. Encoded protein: CASSEYFTYGYTF.

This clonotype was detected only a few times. The CDR3 reads CSTLGIAGDLDEQFF. CDR3 DNA sequence: TGCAGTACACTGGGGATAGCGGGAGATCTCGATGAGCAGTTCTTC. This chain uses TRBV20-1 with TRBJ2-1; TRBD2 agrees at 9 bases. The V gene end was trimmed by 8 bases and the J gene end by 8 bases; junction bases not matched to a gene: 16. The germline V gene has CDR1 DFQATT and CDR2 SNEGSKA (reference sequence). CDR3 length equals 15 residues.

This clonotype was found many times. CDR3 nucleotides: TGTGCCAGCAGCGGACTACCCTCAGGGCGGGATAACAATGAGCAGTTCTTC. Encoded protein: CASSGLPSGRDNNEQFF. V and J are TRBV11-3 and TRBJ2-1, with TRBD2 as a possible D gene (6 bases). CDR1 and CDR2 (germline): SGHNT, YENEEA. The CDR3 contains 17 residues. The V end lost 5 bases, the J end lost 5 bases, and 22 bases lay between the germline ends.

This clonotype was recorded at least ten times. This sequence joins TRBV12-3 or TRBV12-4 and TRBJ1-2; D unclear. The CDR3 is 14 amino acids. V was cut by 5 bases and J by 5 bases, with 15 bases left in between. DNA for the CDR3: TGTGCCAGCAGTCCCTCCTCGGTCGTGTATGGCTACACCTTC. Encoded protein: CASSPSSVVYGYTF.

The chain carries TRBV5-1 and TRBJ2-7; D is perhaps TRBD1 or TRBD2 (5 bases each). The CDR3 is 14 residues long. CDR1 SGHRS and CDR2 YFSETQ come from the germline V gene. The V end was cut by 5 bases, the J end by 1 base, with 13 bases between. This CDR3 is CASRRGSESYEQYF. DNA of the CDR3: TGCGCCAGCAGGAGGGGAAGTGAATCCTACGAGCAGTACTTC.

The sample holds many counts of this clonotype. The CDR3 region is CSVAVGGRETQYF. For the CDR3, the DNA is TGCAGCGTCGCCGTGGGGGGCCGAGAGACCCAGTACTTC. The V call is TRBV29-1, the J call TRBJ2-5; perhaps D is TRBD1 or TRBD2 (6 bases each). The germline V gene encodes CDR1 SQVTM and CDR2 ANQGSEA. V gave up 6 bases and J gave up 4 bases, with 15 bases separating them. This CDR3 has 13 amino acids.